This T cell receptor (beta chain) was captured by sequencing in a study of shared clonotypes between healthy human individuals. Findings and limits, study-wide: Clonotypes shared by all four sorted-subset donors had higher generation probabilities than non-shared clonotypes. Few donors restricted represented genetic and exposure-history diversity.

Naive CD8 populations comprised CD45RO-negative cells positively selected for CCR7, excluding terminally differentiated effector memory CD45RA+ cells. Nashville, Tennessee was home to all donors, each a Caucasian adult. Germline CDR1 and CDR2: SQVTM and ANQGSEA. The CDR3 loop spans 14 amino acids. Trimming took off 6 bases at V and 3 bases at J, with 18 bases between the two ends. Worth noting for this clone: What it binds is unknown.

Clones were read by immunoSEQ multiplex PCR, and TCRdb kept only the in-frame ones, dropping some. Among hundreds of thousands of clones listed, about 91% were seen once. J is TRBJ2-7 and V is TRBV29-1; D may correspond to TRBD1 or TRBD2 (5 bases each). Sequenced material: naive CD8+ T cells sorted from blood. The TCR comes from a man between 25 and 39 years old in good health. This CDR3 is CSVGGTAGSYEQYF. CDR3 nucleotide sequence: TGCAGCGTCGGTGGCACAGCAGGGAGCTACGAGCAGTACTTC.